The 2 T cell receptor beta chains listed next were all sequenced from one sample in a study of T-cell reconstitution after alpha-beta-depleted transplantation in children. As it was prepared, the TCRbeta library received unique molecular identifiers. MiXCR was run by TCRdb on the PCR reads, yielding one entry per CDR3 protein. This table holds around 400,000 distinct CDR3 sequences, around 21% found once. The sample here was PBMCs from the stem cell graft donor, taken from the stem cell graft. The receptors stem from a human donor who donated a stem cell graft to a child with acute myeloid leukemia.

The rearrangement joins TRBV20-1 to TRBJ2-3; D is undetermined. Per the germline V gene, CDR1 is DFQATT and CDR2 is SNEGSKA (reference sequence). This CDR3 has 12 residues. Trimming removed 4 bases from V and 2 bases from J, with 7 bases in between. The CDR3 DNA reads TGCAGTGCTAACCCGAACACAGATACGCAGTATTTT. Its translation is CSANPNTDTQYF.

The chain employs TRBV6-2 or TRBV6-3 and TRBJ2-1, with 8 bases matching TRBD2. This CDR3 comprises 14 residues. The germline V gene has CDR1 MNHEY and CDR2 SVGEGT. Trimming at V came to 8 bases and at J to 4 bases, leaving 7 bases not matched to a gene. CDR3: CASGKPSGYNEQFF. The CDR3 DNA reads as TGTGCCAGCGGGAAGCCTAGCGGGTACAATGAGCAGTTCTTC.